One and the same sample provided the 28 T cell receptor beta chains below, sequenced in a study of blood T cells in healthy people across ages. A second PCR of about 7 to 12 cycles used a sample-barcoded 5' primer and a J-beta primer mix. TCRdb reprocessed the 5' RACE reads with MiXCR, giving one entry per CDR3 protein. The table includes about a million distinct CDR3 sequences, 30% to 40% detected once. Input material: blood. Receptors originate from a young man in good health.

The gene calls are TRBV5-1 and TRBJ2-1; D may be TRBD2 (5 bases). The V and J ends lost 2 bases and 13 bases respectively, with 19 bases between them. This CDR3 comprises 14 residues. Germline values: CDR1 SGHRS, CDR2 YFSETQ. In nucleotides, the CDR3 is TGCGCCAGCAGCTTAGGCGGTACGGAGGAGACCCAGTTCTTC. Translating gives CASSLGGTEETQFF.

V gene TRBV7-9 combines with J gene TRBJ2-7; TRBD1 might be the D (6 bases). The germline V gene encodes CDR1 SEHNR and CDR2 FQNEAQ (reference sequence). The CDR3 contains 14 residues. The V and J ends lost 5 bases and 5 bases respectively, with 16 bases between them. This CDR3 is CASSPRGQLHEQYF. For the CDR3, the DNA is TGTGCCAGCAGCCCAAGGGGACAACTCCACGAGCAGTACTTC. The full variable domain, its missing parts supplied by reference TRBV7-9 and TRBJ2-7, is DTGVSQNPRHKITKRGQNVTFRCDPISEHNRLYWYRQTLGQGPEFLTYFQNEAQLEKSRLLSDRFSAERPKGSFSTLEIQRTEQGDSAMYLCASSPRGQLHEQYFGPGTRLTVT.

This clonotype turned up a few times. V is TRBV9 and J is TRBJ2-5; a weak D match, TRBD1 (5 bases). The V and J ends lost 0 bases and 4 bases respectively, with 10 bases between them. This CDR3 has 14 residues. Per germline, CDR1 SGDLS and CDR2 YYNGEE. The CDR3 here is CASSVGPGSETQYF. CDR3 DNA: TGTGCCAGCAGCGTAGGGCCAGGGTCAGAGACCCAGTACTTC. The full variable domain, rest sourced from reference TRBV9 and TRBJ2-5, is DSGVTQTPKHLITATGQRVTLRCSPRSGDLSVYWYQQSLDQGLQFLIQYYNGEERAKGNILERFSAQQFPDLHSELNLSSLELGDSALYFCASSVGPGSETQYFGPGTRLLVL.

This chain uses TRBV9 with TRBJ2-1, with 10 positions matching TRBD2. This CDR3 comprises 17 residues. V shed 0 bases and J 3 bases; nucleotides not matched to a gene: 6. Germline V gives CDR1 SGDLS, CDR2 YYNGEE. CDR3 residues: CASSVVPLAGVYNEQFF. The CDR3 DNA reads as TGTGCCAGCAGCGTAGTACCTCTAGCGGGGGTCTACAATGAGCAGTTCTTC.

V is TRBV11-2 and J is TRBJ2-4, with TRBD1 identical over 11 bases. The J call may be in error: the DNA end matches TRBJ2-7 better. The CDR3 runs to 17 residues. Germline V gives CDR1 SGHAT, CDR2 FQNNGV. The CDR3 DNA reads as TGTGCCAGCAGCTTATCCGTTGGACAGGGGGCGCGAAGCGAGCAGTACTTC. This translates into CASSLSVGQGARSEQYF.

The chain uses TRBV2 and TRBJ2-3; unclear D gene. V was pared by 6 bases and J by 0 bases, with 10 bases between. CDR3 length: 14 residues. Germline V gives CDR1 SNHLY, CDR2 FYNNEI. CDR3 amino acids: CASRETHSTDTQYF. Here the CDR3 DNA reads TGTGCCAGCAGAGAGACCCACAGCACAGATACGCAGTATTTT.

This clonotype has only a few counts. V and J are TRBV10-3 and TRBJ2-3; D possibly corresponds to TRBD2 (6 bases). Trimming took off 7 bases at V and 6 bases at J, with 8 bases between the two ends. From germline, CDR1 is ENHRY and CDR2 SYGVKD. The CDR3 runs 11 residues. CDR3 DNA: TGTGCCATCACGCGGGGCGATACGCAGTATTTT. Encoded protein: CAITRGDTQYF.

The chain uses TRBV2 and TRBJ2-7; 7 bases are a match to TRBD1. Trimming at V came to 9 bases and at J to 3 bases, leaving 8 bases not matched to a gene. CDR3 length equals 13 residues. From germline, CDR1 is SNHLY and CDR2 FYNNEI. The CDR3 sequence is CASQTGFFYEQYF. The CDR3 coding sequence is TGTGCCAGTCAGACAGGGTTCTTCTACGAGCAGTACTTC. Full variable domain (missing parts from reference TRBV2 and TRBJ2-7): EPEVTQTPSHQVTQMGQEVILRCVPISNHLYFYWYRQILGQKVEFLVSFYNNEISEKSEIFDDQFSVERPDGSNFTLKIRSTKLEDSAMYFCASQTGFFYEQYFGPGTRLTVT.

This chain uses TRBV11-1 with TRBJ1-2; TRBD1 might be the D (6 bases). The V end was cut by 5 bases, the J end by 4 bases, with 17 bases between. The CDR3 runs 15 residues. Germline CDR1 and CDR2: SGHAT and FQDESV (reference sequence). The CDR3 coding sequence is TGTGCCAGCAGCCAAACGACAGGTCAAGGCTATGGCTACACCTTC. Its translation: CASSQTTGQGYGYTF.

As to this clonotype: One end of the junction is discordant with germline, which a read error may explain. The chain is built from TRBV5-6 and TRBJ2-1, with D perhaps given as TRBD1 or TRBD2 (5 bases each). There are 16 residues in the CDR3. Germline V gene data show CDR1 as SGHDT and CDR2 as YYEEEE. The CDR3 spells CACSLLGAIGYNEQFF. As DNA, the CDR3 is TGTGCCTGCAGTCTCCTCGGGGCCATTGGCTACAATGAGCAGTTCTTC. The full variable domain, rest sourced from reference TRBV5-6 and TRBJ2-1, is DAGVTQSPTHLIKTRGQQVTLRCSPKSGHDTVSWYQQALGQGPQFIFQYYEEEERQRGNFPDRFSGHQFPNYSSELNVNALLLGDSALYLCACSLLGAIGYNEQFFGPGTRLTVL.

This clonotype was counted a few times. The chain is built from TRBV20-1 and TRBJ1-2, with TRBD1 identical over 8 bases. The CDR3 totals 14 residues. The trim removed 0 bases at V and 7 bases at J, leaving 7 bases unmatched. In germline, CDR1 is DFQATT, CDR2 SNEGSKA (reference sequence). The CDR3 reads CSARDGQGALGYTF. The CDR3 DNA is TGCAGTGCTAGAGATGGGCAGGGGGCCCTTGGCTACACCTTC.

J is TRBJ1-2 and V is TRBV16; D is perhaps TRBD1 (6 bases). Germline V gene data show CDR1 as KGHSY and CDR2 as FQNENV. The V end was cut by 6 bases, the J end by 6 bases, with 23 bases between. The CDR3 has 16 amino acids. The DNA of the CDR3 is TGTGCCAGCAGTCGAGATGCAGGGGTACGTTCTCATGGCTACACCTTC. Translation gives CASSRDAGVRSHGYTF. The full variable domain, completed using reference TRBV16 and TRBJ1-2, is GEEVAQTPKHLVRGEGQKAKLYCAPIKGHSYVFWYQQVLKNEFKFLISFQNENVFDETGMPKERFSAKCLPNSPCSLEIQATKLEDSAVYFCASSRDAGVRSHGYTFGSGTRLTVV.

This clonotype was observed a few times. A much larger clone differs from this one at a single base, so this may be a read error. The genes are TRBV7-9 and TRBJ2-1; 14 bases align to TRBD2. The CDR3 has 14 amino acids. V lost 5 bases and J lost 9; bases outside the gene matches: 3. Germline V gives CDR1 SEHNR, CDR2 FQNEAQ (reference sequence). The CDR3 here is CASSVGLAGGEQFF. The CDR3 bases are TGTGCCAGCAGCGTTGGACTAGCGGGAGGTGAGCAGTTCTTC.

This clonotype was seen a handful of times. The rearrangement links TRBV4-2 to TRBJ2-4, with D unresolved. V lost 1 base to trimming and J lost 3 bases, with 13 bases between them. CDR3 length: 16 amino acids. Per the germline V gene, CDR1 is LGHNA and CDR2 is YNFKEQ. In DNA form, the CDR3 reads TGTGCCAGCAGCCAAGCGGGCCTGGAGAACAAAAACATTCAGTACTTC. Encoded protein: CASSQAGLENKNIQYF.

The chain joins TRBV29-1 to TRBJ2-1; D remains unclear. The CDR3 is 15 amino acids. From germline, CDR1 is SQVTM and CDR2 ANQGSEA. V was pared by 0 bases and J by 10 bases, with 19 bases between. The CDR3: CSVEEWAKSSYEQFF. The CDR3 DNA sequence: TGCAGCGTTGAAGAATGGGCGAAAAGCTCCTACGAGCAGTTCTTC.

V is TRBV4-1 and J is TRBJ1-3, with D hard to call. CDR3 size: 10 residues. The germline CDR1 and CDR2 sequences are MGHRA and YSYEKL. V was pared by 10 bases and J by 8 bases, with 9 bases between. CDR3 coding DNA: TGCGCCACCGGGAGAGACACCATATATTTT. This gives the protein CATGRDTIYF.

V gene TRBV12-3 or TRBV12-4 combines with J gene TRBJ2-7; a weak D match, TRBD2 (7 bases). V lost 8 bases to trimming and J lost 0 bases, with 20 bases between them. CDR3 length equals 16 residues. CDR3 DNA: TGTGCCAGCTCCAGGAGGGGGGGCCCCCGCTCCTACGAGCAGTACTTC. This sequence encodes CASSRRGGPRSYEQYF.

This rearrangement joins TRBV7-9 to TRBJ1-2; D may be TRBD1 (6 bases). The CDR3 has 16 residues. Germline CDR1 reads SEHNR; CDR2 reads FQNEAQ (reference sequence). V dropped 1 base and J dropped 3 bases, with 15 bases sitting between them. In nucleotides, the CDR3 is TGTGCCAGCAGCTTAGGTTTTGGGGGCTTTGACTATGGCTACACCTTC. It encodes CASSLGFGGFDYGYTF. Using reference TRBV7-9 and TRBJ1-2 for the parts outside the CDR3, the full variable domain is DTGVSQNPRHKITKRGQNVTFRCDPISEHNRLYWYRQTLGQGPEFLTYFQNEAQLEKSRLLSDRFSAERPKGSFSTLEIQRTEQGDSAMYLCASSLGFGGFDYGYTFGSGTRLTVV.

The chain couples TRBV4-2 to TRBJ1-1; weak D call: TRBD1 (5 bases). Germline CDR1 reads LGHNA; CDR2 reads YNFKEQ. With 3 bases removed from V and 0 bases from J, the gap between germline ends came to 14 bases. There are 16 residues in the CDR3. DNA for the CDR3: TGTGCCAGCAGCCACACTCGGGGGAACCTGAACACTGAAGCTTTCTTT. Protein sequence: CASSHTRGNLNTEAFF.

J is TRBJ1-5 and V is TRBV6-2 or TRBV6-3; D possibly corresponds to TRBD1 (5 bases). Per germline, CDR1 MNHEY and CDR2 SVGEGT. The CDR3 runs 18 residues. Trimming pared 2 bases from V and 0 bases from J, leaving 17 bases between. This chain's CDR3 is CASSYDIDGADSNQPQHF. The DNA for the CDR3 is TGTGCCAGCAGTTACGACATCGACGGGGCAGATAGCAATCAGCCCCAGCATTTT.

J is TRBJ1-2 and V is TRBV7-2; TRBD1 is a possible D gene (5 bases). The CDR3 length is 14 residues. CDR1 and CDR2 from the germline V gene are SGHTA and FQGNSA. Trimming took 3 bases from V and 4 from J, leaving 12 bases between them. In DNA form, the CDR3 reads TGTGCCAGCAGCTTTGACAGACAGCCCTATGGCTACACCTTC. Encoded protein: CASSFDRQPYGYTF.

This clonotype showed up many times. This sequence joins TRBV7-2 and TRBJ2-5; possible D gene TRBD1, 5 bases. V lost 6 bases to trimming and J lost 5 bases, with 13 bases between them. The CDR3 runs to 13 residues. CDR1 is SGHTA, CDR2 FQGNSA, per germline. The CDR3 reads CASSLARVETQYF. CDR3 bases: TGTGCCAGCAGTTTGGCCAGGGTTGAGACCCAGTACTTC.

This clonotype was seen a single time. The junction departs from germline at one end; a sequencing error may be responsible. The chain couples TRBV7-9 to TRBJ1-6; perhaps TRBD1 as D (5 bases). CDR3 length: 15 residues. Per the germline V gene, CDR1 is SEHNR and CDR2 is FQNEAQ (reference sequence). CDR3 nucleotide sequence: TGTGCCAGCAGCTTTGAGGGGAACGGGAATTCACCCCCCCACTTT. Amino acids: CASSFEGNGNSPPHF.

This rearrangement joins TRBV18 to TRBJ2-1; D unresolved. Trimming took 3 bases from V and 10 from J, leaving 16 bases between them. CDR1 is KGHSH and CDR2 is LQKENI in the germline V gene. This CDR3 contains 14 residues. The CDR3 loop is CASSPSFALEEQFF. The CDR3 bases are TGTGCCAGCTCACCCAGTTTCGCTTTGGAGGAGCAGTTCTTC.

V and J are TRBV25-1 and TRBJ1-2; 11 positions match TRBD1. J lost 7 bases, V lost 7 bases, and 5 bases had no gene match. The CDR3 length is 13 residues. From germline, CDR1 is MGHDK and CDR2 SYGVNS. CDR3: CASTGQGAGGYTF. The DNA of the CDR3 is TGTGCCAGCACAGGACAGGGGGCTGGTGGCTACACCTTC.

V gene TRBV2 combines with J gene TRBJ2-1; D ambiguous. Germline V gene data show CDR1 as SNHLY and CDR2 as FYNNEI. This CDR3 is built from 15 residues. V was cut by 5 bases and J by 5 bases, with 16 bases left in between. The CDR3 loop is CASSLLSETHNEQFF. In DNA, the CDR3 is TGTGCCAGCAGTTTGCTATCCGAAACCCACAATGAGCAGTTCTTC.

A remark on this clonotype: The germline gene is not matched at one end of the junction; a read error may be the cause. The genes are TRBV5-1 and TRBJ2-7; D is possibly TRBD1 (6 bases). Germline CDR1 reads SGHRS; CDR2 reads YFSETQ. This CDR3 spans 15 amino acids. The CDR3 nucleotides read TGCGCCAGCAGCTTGGATCCCGACAGGTTGGGTGAGCGGTACTTC. Amino acid sequence: CASSLDPDRLGERYF.

This clonotype was counted many times. This chain uses TRBV4-3 with TRBJ2-1; D possibly corresponds to TRBD2 (7 bases). CDR1 and CDR2 from the germline V gene are LGHNA and YSLEER. The CDR3 loop spans 19 amino acids. V shed 0 bases and J shed 1 base, with 19 bases lying between them. The CDR3: CASSQEGGVKVVSYNEQFF. CDR3 sequence (DNA): TGCGCCAGCAGCCAAGAAGGGGGGGTGAAGGTTGTGTCCTACAATGAGCAGTTCTTC.